What follows describes a single TCR beta chain. Its antigen is not known. These data are taken from a study of T cell responses to AZD1222 COVID-19 vaccine. General observations from the study: Among those given AZD1222, only 6 or 7 were seropositive at baseline. Variant regions that are unmutated are reportedly the target of nearly half of spike-specific TCRs.

Repertoires were generated with immunoSEQ multiplex PCR, while TCRdb's copy carries only in-frame clones and drops some. The sample includes 70,000 to 95,000 clones, 85% to 90% of them seen just once. Germline CDR1 is MDHEN and CDR2 is SYDVKM. Trimming removed 5 bases from V and 4 bases from J; junction bases left unmatched: 13. The CDR3 has 16 residues. Specimen: peripheral blood, collected 28 days after the second AZD1222 dose. The J gene is TRBJ1-2, the V gene TRBV28, with TRBD1 matching 7 bases. The TCR sequence derives from an adult who received the AZD1222 COVID-19 vaccine. In nucleotides, the CDR3 is TGTGCCAGCAGTCCCCCCACTGGTGCAGGGGGCTATGGCTACACCTTC. This gives the protein CASSPPTGAGGYGYTF.